The 15 T cell receptor beta chains below come from one sample, sequenced in a study of T-cell memory formation after mild COVID-19. TCRdb re-called the 5' RACE reads with MiXCR, one entry per CDR3 protein. The data contain approximately 560,000 distinct CDR3 sequences, roughly 17% of them singletons. Sequencing was performed on PBMCs or a T cell subset sorted from them (not recorded which). The receptor set was obtained from an adult woman who had mild COVID-19 (a few samples of this study predate the infection). Cell type and time point are not known.

This clonotype was detected a few times. The chain uses TRBV24-1 and TRBJ2-3; D unresolved. There are 17 residues in the CDR3. Germline CDR1 KGHDR, CDR2 SFDVKD. V lost 2 bases and J 1 base, leaving 15 bases between the germline ends. The CDR3 bases are TGTGCCACCAGTGATTCCCAACACCGCAGACGCACAGATACGCAGTATTTT. The encoded protein is CATSDSQHRRRTDTQYF.

This clonotype was observed a handful of times. The rearrangement uses TRBV6-5 and TRBJ2-3; TRBD2 is a possible D gene (5 bases). The V and J ends lost 7 bases and 4 bases respectively, with 18 bases between them. The CDR3 has 15 residues. The V gene's germline CDR1 is MNHEY and CDR2 SVGAGI. CDR3 region: CASMLSVSGADTQYF. CDR3 DNA sequence: TGTGCCAGCATGTTAAGCGTCTCCGGGGCAGATACGCAGTATTTT.

This clonotype was detected many times. The V call is TRBV12-3 or TRBV12-4, the J call TRBJ1-1; D unresolved. The CDR3 totals 11 residues. Deletions cut 6 bases from V and 10 bases from J, with 12 bases between. The CDR3 DNA sequence: TGTGCCAGCAGGCAACGGATCCGAGCTTTCTTT. Translated, it gives CASRQRIRAFF.

This clonotype showed up just a few times. This chain connects TRBV25-1 to TRBJ2-7, with 12 positions matching TRBD1. The germline V gene encodes CDR1 MGHDK and CDR2 SYGVNS. This CDR3 contains 15 residues. Unmatched junction bases numbered 2, after V lost 3 bases and J lost 2 bases. CDR3 protein: CASSEGTGGAYEQYF. The CDR3 region has the DNA TGTGCCAGCAGTGAGGGGACAGGGGGCGCCTACGAGCAGTACTTC.

This clonotype was counted a few times. V usage is TRBV2 and J usage is TRBJ1-1; tentatively, D is TRBD1 (6 bases). The CDR3 length is 17 residues. V lost 4 bases and J 5 bases, leaving 23 bases between the germline ends. The germline CDR1 and CDR2 sequences are SNHLY and FYNNEI. DNA for the CDR3: TGTGCCAGCAGTGCTTCTTTTGGATCTCAGGGGAAGACTGAAGCTTTCTTT. Translating gives CASSASFGSQGKTEAFF.

The J gene is TRBJ2-1, the V gene TRBV5-5; TRBD1 might be the D (6 bases). Trimming took 2 bases from V and 5 from J, leaving 17 bases between them. The germline gives CDR1 SGHKS, CDR2 YYEKEE (reference sequence). The CDR3 sequence is 16 residues long. In DNA form, the CDR3 reads TGTGCCAGCAGCTTTGCCTACTACAGGGCCAACAATGAGCAGTTCTTC. Encoded protein: CASSFAYYRANNEQFF.

This clonotype was counted ten times or more. This chain connects TRBV12-3 or TRBV12-4 to TRBJ2-1; weak D call: TRBD1 (6 bases). CDR3 length equals 14 residues. Trimming shortened V by 6 bases and J by 6 bases, and 15 bases separated the two germline ends. This chain's CDR3 is CASSRDKSGNEQFF. The CDR3 DNA follows: TGTGCCAGCAGCAGGGACAAGAGCGGCAATGAGCAGTTCTTC.

The chain is built from TRBV5-4 and TRBJ2-3; either TRBD1 or TRBD2 may supply D (6 bases each). This CDR3 is 14 amino acids long. Trimming left V 4 bases short and J 4 bases short, with 13 bases between. Germline loops: CDR1 SGHNT, CDR2 YYREEE (reference sequence). The CDR3 protein is CASSLTEGADTQYF. CDR3 nucleotide sequence: TGTGCCAGCAGCCTGACGGAGGGGGCAGATACGCAGTATTTT.

This clonotype was found a few times. The chain employs TRBV11-2 and TRBJ2-7, with TRBD1 identical over 11 bases. The CDR3 runs to 15 residues. Unmatched junction bases numbered 6, after V lost 5 bases and J lost 3 bases. The germline V gene has CDR1 SGHAT and CDR2 FQNNGV. The CDR3 region has the DNA TGTGCCAGCAGCAGCGGACAGGGGGCTTTCTACGAGCAGTACTTC. Translated, it gives CASSSGQGAFYEQYF.

This clonotype was seen only a few times. J is TRBJ1-5 and V is TRBV10-3; no reliable D call. The V gene's germline CDR1 is ENHRY and CDR2 SYGVKD. This CDR3 region has 13 residues. V shed 0 bases and J shed 5 bases, with 5 bases lying between them. DNA of the CDR3: TGTGCCATCAGTGAGTCGGTACATCAGCCCCAGCATTTT. Amino acids: CAISESVHQPQHF.

The V gene is TRBV24-1, the J gene TRBJ2-5; D tentatively reads TRBD1 or TRBD2 (6 bases each). The CDR3 runs to 16 residues. CDR1 KGHDR and CDR2 SFDVKD come from the germline V gene. V lost 2 bases and J lost 4, with 16 bases in between. CDR3 loop: CATSDSGTKAGETQYF. The CDR3 nucleotides read TGTGCCACCAGTGATTCGGGGACAAAAGCGGGAGAGACCCAGTACTTC.

This clonotype was found many times. CDR3 amino acids: CASSPSVAPTEAFF. DNA for the CDR3: TGTGCCAGCAGCCCCTCGGTCGCTCCCACTGAAGCTTTCTTT. The chain joins TRBV9 to TRBJ1-1; no clear D gene. The CDR3 has 14 amino acids. Germline lookup yields CDR1 SGDLS and CDR2 YYNGEE. V lost 4 bases to trimming and J lost 4 bases, with 14 bases between them.

This clonotype was observed a few times. V and J are TRBV29-1 and TRBJ1-1; no clear D gene. The CDR3 length is 12 residues. V shed 1 base and J shed 0 bases, with 3 bases lying between them. In germline, CDR1 is SQVTM, CDR2 ANQGSEA. Written as DNA, the CDR3 is TGCAGCGTTGAAGCCCTGAACACTGAAGCTTTCTTT. This gives the protein CSVEALNTEAFF.

The chain joins TRBV9 to TRBJ2-7; TRBD1 is a possible D gene (6 bases). This CDR3 comprises 15 residues. Germline V CDR1 and CDR2: SGDLS, YYNGEE. V gave up 0 bases and J gave up 2 bases, with 12 bases separating them. This chain's CDR3 is CASSVEDRDTYEQYF. CDR3 DNA: TGTGCCAGCAGCGTAGAGGACAGAGATACCTACGAGCAGTACTTC.

In its sample, this clonotype was seen a few times. The gene calls are TRBV2 and TRBJ2-5, with D perhaps TRBD2 (6 bases). The CDR3 consists of 14 residues. Germline-derived CDR1 and CDR2 are SNHLY and FYNNEI. The V end was cut by 3 bases, the J end by 5 bases, with 13 bases between. The CDR3 nucleotides are TGTGCCAGCAGTGAGGGCGGGGCCTTGGAGACCCAGTACTTC. It codes for CASSEGGALETQYF.